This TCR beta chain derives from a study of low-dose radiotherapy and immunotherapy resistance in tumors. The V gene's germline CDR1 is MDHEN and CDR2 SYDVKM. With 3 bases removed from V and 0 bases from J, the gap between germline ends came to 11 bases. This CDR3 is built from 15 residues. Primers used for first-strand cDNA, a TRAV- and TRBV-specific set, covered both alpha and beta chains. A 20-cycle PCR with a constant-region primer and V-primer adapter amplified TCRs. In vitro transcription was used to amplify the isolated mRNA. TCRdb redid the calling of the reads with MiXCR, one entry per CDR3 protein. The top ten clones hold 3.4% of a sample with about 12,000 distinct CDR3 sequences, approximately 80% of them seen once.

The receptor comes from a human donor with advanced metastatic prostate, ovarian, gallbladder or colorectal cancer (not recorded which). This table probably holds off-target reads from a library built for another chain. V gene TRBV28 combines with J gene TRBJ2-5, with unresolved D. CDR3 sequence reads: CASSLTRPYQETQYF. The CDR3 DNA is TGTGCCAGCAGTTTGACGCGGCCGTACCAAGAGACCCAGTACTTC.